This is a list of T cell receptor beta chains from one sample in a study of cytomegalovirus exposure and HLA in healthy donors. Profiled with immunoSEQ multiplex PCR; TCRdb holds only in-frame clones, not every one. The sample records roughly 70,000 clones, roughly four fifths being singletons. Sample: PBMCs. These TCRs come from a man aged 50-60 years in good health and CMV-seronegative. Both conserved end residues are part of each CDR3. Size is stated for part of the rows, as once, few or many counts, or as a class when the clone is expanded.

clone_size v_call cdr3_aa
. TRBV6-5 CASSYSGTGNQPQHF
. TRBV10-3 CAISQTGTGVNEQFF
. TRBV2 CASSLDKNYGYTF
few TRBV6-5 CASKRGTGGIYEQYF
. TRBV15 CATSSLGANTEAFF
once TRBV6-5 CASSPAHRGGETQYF
. TRBV7-7 CASSSGLAGPYNEQFF
. TRBV30 CAWSDQGVNSPLHF
. TRBV9 CASSPRLTGTEAFF
. TRBV11-2 CASSSENYGYTF
. TRBV9 CASSVGAGQDYGYTF
. TRBV6-1 CASRKQASYEQYF
. TRBV30 CAWSRDRGLYEQYF
. TRBV10-2 CASSAVRENANTEAFF
. TRBV13 CASSFIATQETQYF
. TRBV15 CATSRDLEEAQYF
. TRBV10-3 CAMRGQLNEKLFF
. TRBV4-1 CASSQDHRGNGYTF
. TRBV29-1 CSVDSQTLTNEQFF
. TRBV6-1 CASSERREGYTF
few TRBV27 CASSLRFGYAQYF
few TRBV10-1 CASSNALEGKLFF
. TRBV4-1 CASSPNRGNSNQPQHF
. TRBV15 CATSRGRVEQFF
. TRBV7-9 CASSLLAVTAYEQYF
. TRBV27 CASSSLGVSQPQHF
. TRBV7-8 CASSFTEVGQPQHF
. TRBV5-4 CASSLYGQGAPEAFF
. TRBV6-6 CASSYQTGGNQPQHF
. TRBV7-6 CASSLAQDRGGMVEQYF
few TRBV14 CASSRWGPFEAFF
. TRBV11-3 CASSATGTGANVLTF
. TRBV27 CASSYQASYEQYF
. TRBV2 CASSPLGGQYYEQYF
once TRBV10-1 CASGGSYTGELFF
. TRBV5-5 CASSFSPSSYNSPLHF
. TRBV7-2 CASRSGGVNTEAFF
. TRBV2 CASSGDADTQYF
. TRBV5-6 CASSLVGQGDYGYTF
few TRBV4-3 CASSQTQGFYEQYF
. TRBV15 CATSRVQAQPQHF
. TRBV30 CAWSNDRGNEAFF
. TRBV30 CAWSDASSYEQYF
. TRBV11-2 CASSLREGLEAFF
. TRBV11-3 CASSTPSGKHTGELFF
. TRBV19 CASSTRQVLSMVTEAFF
few TRBV28 CASTPLGEVSAEQYF
. TRBV30 CAWSGGSPLHF
. TRBV5-4 CASSLTGQGRGYTF
. TRBV6-1 CASSEDGRMAPQHF
. TRBV7-6 CASSPQGLAVSYEQYF
. TRBV27 CASSLDLGGNQPQHF
. TRBV19 CASSIAGVTGELFF
. TRBV5-1 CASSSRTSGTYEQYF